This entry lists 3 T cell receptor beta chains sequenced from one sample in a study of identical twins. In TCRdb, the 5' RACE reads were re-called with MiXCR into one record per CDR3 protein. This table has roughly 770,000 distinct CDR3 sequences, 15% to 20% appearing once. In addition, the sample was reused for a study of T cells expressing NK-cell markers.

The sequenced material came from PBMCs. Source of these receptors: a woman younger than 30 in good health.

The J gene is TRBJ2-1, the V gene TRBV12-3 or TRBV12-4; 12 bases are shared with TRBD2. The CDR3 is 11 residues long. With V trimmed by 11 bases and J by 10 bases, 3 bases remained unmatched. The CDR3 loop is CAGGTSGEQFF. The CDR3 coding sequence is TGTGCCGGGGGGACTAGCGGGGAGCAGTTCTTC.

J is TRBJ2-1 and V is TRBV20-1; 7 bases agree with TRBD2. Germline CDR1 is DFQATT and CDR2 is SNEGSKA (reference sequence). CDR3 size: 15 residues. The J segment lost 0 bases and the V segment lost 5 bases, leaving 7 bases of the junction unmatched. CDR3 nucleotide sequence: TGCAGTGCTGGCCGGGGGAGGGGCTCCTACAATGAGCAGTTCTTC. It is translated as CSAGRGRGSYNEQFF.

At least ten counts were recorded for this clonotype. V is TRBV6-5 and J is TRBJ2-3; 13 bases fit TRBD2. V shed 1 base and J 4 bases; nucleotides not matched to a gene: 2. The germline V gene has CDR1 MNHEY and CDR2 SVGAGI. CDR3 length equals 16 residues. The CDR3 reads CASSYLTSGGPDTQYF. DNA of the CDR3: TGTGCCAGCAGTTACTTGACTAGCGGGGGGCCAGATACGCAGTATTTT.